Listed below are T cell receptor beta chains from one sample, sequenced in a study of molecular identifiers for immune sequencing clone quantification. TCRdb reprocessed the PCR reads via MiXCR and lists one record per CDR3 protein. The sample contains under 600,000 distinct CDR3 sequences, around 23% of which appear only once. The specimen was naive CD8+ T cells from blood, with Jurkat cell RNA spiked in. The receptors were gathered from a human donor in good health. Some libraries in this study had Jurkat cell RNA spiked in. Both conserved end residues are part of each CDR3. D genes are given only for firm matches. Size values are once, few and many counts, or a class for expanded clones, and some rows have none.

J gene | D gene | V gene | clone size | CDR3 protein | CDR3 DNA
TRBJ1-6 | NA | TRBV7-3 | few | CASSFERNSPLHF | TGTGCCAGCAGCTTTGAGAGAAATTCACCCCTCCACTTT
TRBJ2-7 | NA | TRBV2 | few | CARTALRGSEQYF | TGTGCCCGCACAGCCCTCCGCGGCTCGGAGCAGTACTTC
TRBJ2-7 | NA | TRBV5-4 | many | CASSFGESSYEQYF | TGTGCCAGCAGCTTTGGGGAGAGCTCCTACGAGCAGTACTTC
TRBJ2-7 | TRBD2 | TRBV30 | NA | CAWSVVAGAPRYF | TGTGCCTGGAGTGTAGTAGCGGGGGCACCTAGGTACTTC
TRBJ2-3 | NA | TRBV5-4 | NA | CASSLEGRVTDTQYF | TGTGCCAGCAGCTTGGAGGGCAGGGTTACAGATACGCAGTATTTT
TRBJ2-7 | NA | TRBV11-2 | NA | CASSRPVGTRGYEQYF | TGTGCCAGCAGCCGCCCCGTCGGGACACGAGGGTACGAGCAGTACTTC
TRBJ2-7 | NA | TRBV7-6 | few | CASSPRLGIGYEQYF | TGTGCCAGCAGCCCCAGGTTGGGGATCGGGTACGAGCAGTACTTC
TRBJ2-5 | NA | TRBV6-6 | NA | CASSLRRTRETQYF | TGTGCCAGCAGTTTAAGGCGGACCCGAGAGACCCAGTACTTC
TRBJ2-7 | NA | TRBV30 | few | CACTQGNEQYF | TGTGCCTGCACACAGGGTAACGAGCAGTACTTC
TRBJ2-1 | TRBD2 | TRBV30 | few | CAWSTGTTNEQFF | TGTGCCTGGAGCACCGGGACTACAAATGAGCAGTTCTTC
TRBJ1-2 | NA | TRBV1 | NA | CTSSQEEGAEGGYTF | TGCACCAGCAGCCAAGAAGAGGGGGCGGAAGGTGGCTACACCTTC
TRBJ2-5 | TRBD2 | TRBV3-1 | NA | CASSSSGGARETQYF | TGTGCCAGCAGCTCCAGCGGGGGGGCGCGGGAGACCCAGTACTTC
TRBJ1-1 | NA | TRBV7-6 | NA | CASSLATEMNTEAFF | TGTGCCAGCAGCTTAGCTACAGAGATGAACACTGAAGCTTTCTTT
TRBJ2-5 | NA | TRBV7-6 | NA | CASAGLAEPQYF | TGTGCCAGCGCCGGACTCGCGGAGCCCCAGTACTTC
TRBJ2-5 | NA | TRBV20-1 | few | CSASPPGKETQYF | TGCAGTGCGAGTCCCCCCGGAAAAGAGACCCAGTACTTC
TRBJ1-5 | NA | TRBV27 | NA | CASSSVLGVQPQHF | TGTGCCAGCAGTTCCGTCCTGGGGGTTCAGCCCCAGCATTTT
TRBJ2-3 | NA | TRBV6-2/TRBV6-3 | few | CASSYLRENTDTQYF | TGTGCCAGCAGTTACCTCAGGGAAAACACAGATACGCAGTATTTT
TRBJ2-1 | TRBD1 | TRBV5-4 | few | CASSGRDSYNEQFF | TGTGCCAGCAGCGGCCGGGACAGTTACAATGAGCAGTTCTTC
TRBJ2-5 | NA | TRBV6-1 | NA | CASSEKFLAVFETQYF | TGTGCCAGCAGTGAAAAGTTCCTAGCCGTTTTTGAGACCCAGTACTTC
TRBJ1-1 | NA | TRBV13 | many | CASSPRGGDEAFF | TGTGCCAGCAGCCCTCGAGGGGGGGATGAAGCTTTCTTT
TRBJ1-1 | NA | TRBV7-8 | NA | CASSSLRGELGTEAFF | TGTGCCAGCAGCTCACTGAGGGGGGAGTTGGGGACTGAAGCTTTCTTT
TRBJ1-1 | TRBD1 | TRBV30 | few | CASQKGKSGGTEAFF | TGTGCCTCGCAAAAAGGGAAGTCAGGGGGCACTGAAGCTTTCTTT
TRBJ2-1 | NA | TRBV7-9 | few | CASSLVLGAYSYNEQFF | TGTGCCAGCAGCTTAGTACTTGGCGCCTACTCCTACAATGAGCAGTTCTTC
TRBJ1-1 | TRBD1 | TRBV6-2/TRBV6-3 | NA | CAATPGQGIREWWSTEAFF | TGTGCCGCAACCCCGGGACAGGGTATTCGAGAGTGGTGGAGCACTGAAGCTTTCTTT
TRBJ2-7 | TRBD1 | TRBV5-8 | few | CASSLRDRAPYEQYF | TGTGCCAGCAGCTTGCGGGACAGGGCCCCCTACGAGCAGTACTTC
TRBJ1-1 | NA | TRBV6-2/TRBV6-3 | many | CASTTVVAPTTEAFF | TGTGCCAGCACCACTGTCGTGGCACCTACTACCGAAGCTTTCTTT
TRBJ2-3 | NA | TRBV6-5 | many | CASSYYESTDTQYF | TGTGCCAGCAGTTACTACGAAAGCACAGATACGCAGTATTTT
TRBJ1-4 | NA | TRBV12-5 | NA | CASGQPGGEYEKLFF | TGTGCTAGTGGCCAGCCCGGGGGGGAGTATGAAAAACTGTTTTTT
TRBJ2-3 | TRBD2 | TRBV7-2 | many | CASRGGGSSTDTQYF | TGTGCCAGCAGGGGCGGGGGGTCTAGCACAGATACGCAGTATTTT
TRBJ1-4 | NA | TRBV20-1 | NA | CSASQNGQLGEKLFF | TGCAGTGCTAGCCAAAATGGACAGTTGGGCGAAAAACTGTTTTTT
TRBJ1-1 | NA | TRBV6-2/TRBV6-3 | many | CASGDSYTEAFF | TGTGCCAGCGGTGACAGTTACACTGAAGCTTTCTTT
TRBJ2-7 | TRBD2 | TRBV30 | NA | CAWSDGSGSLYEQYF | TGTGCCTGGAGTGATGGGAGCGGGAGCTTATACGAGCAGTACTTC
TRBJ1-1 | NA | TRBV30 | many | CAWSQLGREAFF | TGTGCCTGGAGTCAGTTGGGCAGGGAAGCTTTCTTT
TRBJ1-5 | TRBD1 | TRBV28 | few | CASSFQGGGNQPQHF | TGTGCCAGCAGCTTCCAGGGGGGGGGCAATCAGCCCCAGCATTTT
TRBJ1-2 | TRBD1 | TRBV29-1 | NA | CSAGQGEDGYTF | TGCAGCGCTGGACAGGGAGAGGATGGCTACACCTTC
TRBJ2-2 | NA | TRBV7-6 | few | CASSGAPGKNTGELFF | TGTGCCAGCAGCGGCGCGCCCGGGAAGAACACCGGGGAGCTGTTTTTT
TRBJ1-1 | NA | TRBV12-3/TRBV12-4 | many | CASSLEENTEAFF | TGTGCCAGCAGCTTAGAGGAGAACACTGAAGCTTTCTTT
TRBJ2-7 | NA | TRBV7-9 | NA | CASSPTWGVEYEQYF | TGTGCCAGCAGCCCGACATGGGGAGTTGAGTACGAGCAGTACTTC
TRBJ2-3 | NA | TRBV9 | few | CASSVAFEDTQYF | TGTGCCAGCAGCGTAGCGTTTGAAGATACGCAGTATTTT
TRBJ2-3 | TRBD1 | TRBV7-9 | many | CASSSHPDRATDTQYF | TGTGCCAGCAGCTCGCATCCGGACAGGGCCACAGATACGCAGTATTTT
TRBJ2-7 | TRBD1 | TRBV5-3 | NA | CATHRPGTGRLVQYF | TGTGCCACCCACCGGCCCGGGACAGGTCGTCTCGTGCAGTACTTC
TRBJ2-7 | NA | TRBV5-8 | many | CASSLPTPYEQYF | TGTGCCAGCAGCTTGCCCACCCCCTACGAGCAGTACTTC
TRBJ2-2 | NA | TRBV27 | few | CASSLDGWNTGELFF | TGTGCCAGCAGTTTAGATGGATGGAACACCGGGGAGCTGTTTTTT
TRBJ2-7 | TRBD2 | TRBV7-8 | NA | CAGSPTSGGVSYEQYF | TGTGCCGGCAGCCCAACTAGCGGGGGTGTTTCCTACGAGCAGTACTTC
TRBJ2-5 | NA | TRBV7-6 | NA | CASSLVDWEGQATQETQYF | TGTGCCAGCAGCTTAGTTGATTGGGAGGGACAGGCGACTCAAGAGACCCAGTACTTC